The text below deals with one TCR beta chain. The entry originates in a study of shared clonotypes between healthy human individuals. The wider study: The people who gave samples were a couple of women and a few men aged 18 to 49.

Trimming pared 6 bases from V and 6 bases from J, leaving 17 bases between. The CDR3 spans 14 residues. In germline, CDR1 is SGHAT, CDR2 FQNNGV. Using immunoSEQ multiplex PCR, the repertoire was profiled, and TCRdb retains in-frame clones only, with some absent. Seen here are hundreds of thousands of clones, about 90% observed once, and the top ten hold more than 20%. CD45RO-negative CD8 cells positively selected for CCR7 made up the naive population, which excluded terminally differentiated effector memory CD45RA+ cells. Sequencing was performed on naive CD8+ T cells sorted from blood. This receptor was identified in a man aged 30-40 years in good health. This chain uses TRBV11-2 with TRBJ1-1, with D tentatively TRBD1 (6 bases). The CDR3, as DNA: TGTGCCAGCAGATCTCCTACAGGGCCTTCTGAAGCTTTCTTT. Protein: CASRSPTGPSEAFF.